These 7 T cell receptor beta chains were sequenced from one sample in a study of blood T cell repertoires in COVID-19. Some clones are missing from TCRdb's copy, which holds only in-frame ones; the method was immunoSEQ multiplex PCR. The table includes roughly 360,000 clones, approximately 80% detected once. Sequencing was done on a sample of peripheral blood. All receptors derive from a human donor with acute or convalescent COVID-19. The donor label of this sample is uncertain.

The CDR3 protein is CASRHPQLQETQYF. DNA of the CDR3: TGTGCCAGCAGGCACCCCCAACTCCAAGAGACCCAGTACTTC. The chain recombines TRBV28 with TRBJ2-5; D unresolved. Trimming removed 6 bases from V and 1 base from J, with 12 bases in between. This CDR3 has 14 residues. The germline CDR1 and CDR2 sequences are MDHEN and SYDVKM.

The chain carries TRBV7-2 and TRBJ1-2; tentative D call: TRBD1 (5 bases). This CDR3 region has 14 residues. The germline CDR1 and CDR2 sequences are SGHTA and FQGNSA. Trimming removed 1 base at V and 3 bases at J, with 9 bases between. CDR3 coding DNA: TGTGCCAGCAGCTTAGACGGGGGGTACTATGGCTACACCTTC. Its protein product is CASSLDGGYYGYTF.

The J gene is TRBJ1-5, the V gene TRBV2; 9 nucleotides align to TRBD1. The V segment lost 4 bases and the J segment 4 bases; nucleotides outside the gene matches: 2. The CDR3 consists of 14 residues. The germline gives CDR1 SNHLY, CDR2 FYNNEI. CDR3 sequence reads: CASSAGTGNQPQHF. The CDR3 DNA sequence: TGTGCCAGCAGTGCCGGGACAGGGAATCAGCCCCAGCATTTT.

The rearrangement uses TRBV5-1 and TRBJ2-7, with 8 bases lining up with TRBD1. V lost 4 bases, J lost 6 bases, and 6 bases stayed unmatched. This CDR3 comprises 13 residues. The germline V gene encodes CDR1 SGHRS and CDR2 YFSETQ. The CDR3 loop is CASSGNRGSEQYF. The CDR3 DNA sequence: TGCGCCAGCAGCGGTAACAGGGGGAGCGAGCAGTACTTC.

V usage is TRBV13 and J usage is TRBJ2-1, with 7 bases lining up with TRBD2. V lost 0 bases to trimming and J lost 3 bases; unmatched junction nucleotides: 2. Germline V gene sequence: CDR1 PRHDT, CDR2 FYEKMQ (reference sequence). CDR3 length equals 15 residues. The CDR3 spells CASSLGLAYYNEQFF. The CDR3 DNA follows: TGTGCCAGCAGCTTAGGACTAGCGTACTACAATGAGCAGTTCTTC. Filled out from reference TRBV13 and TRBJ2-1, the complete variable domain reads AAGVIQSPRHLIKEKRETATLKCYPIPRHDTVYWYQQGPGQDPQFLISFYEKMQSDKGSIPDRFSAQQFSDYHSELNMSSLELGDSALYFCASSLGLAYYNEQFFGPGTRLTVL.

The rearrangement links TRBV28 to TRBJ1-1, with D maybe TRBD1 (6 bases). V was trimmed by 5 bases and J by 1 base, leaving 17 bases between them. CDR1 and CDR2 (germline): MDHEN, SYDVKM. The CDR3 spans 16 residues. Here the CDR3 reads CASSTWTASKNTEAFF. The CDR3 nucleotides are TGTGCCAGCAGTACCTGGACAGCTAGCAAGAACACTGAAGCTTTCTTT.

As for this clone: Other nucleotide sequences from this sample produce the same CDR3. The chain carries TRBV19 and TRBJ1-1, with a tentative D call TRBD1 (6 bases). This CDR3 comprises 14 residues. In germline, CDR1 is LNHDA, CDR2 SQIVND (reference sequence). V lost 5 bases to trimming and J lost 1 base, with 11 bases between them. As DNA, the CDR3 is TGTGCCAGTAGTTACAGGGCGCGGAACACTGAAGCTTTCTTT. Residues: CASSYRARNTEAFF. The full variable domain, in which reference TRBV19 and TRBJ1-1 provide the parts outside the CDR3, is DGGITQSPKYLFRKEGQNVTLSCEQNLNHDAMYWYRQDPGQGLRLIYYSQIVNDFQKGDIAEGYSVSREKKESFPLTVTSAQKNPTAFYLCASSYRARNTEAFFGQGTRLTVV.